This note documents a single TCR beta chain sequence. Its target is not known. Amplification used 60 Vbeta primers and 13 Jbeta primers. The repertoire was sequenced with immunoSEQ multiplex PCR; TCRdb's copy has only in-frame clones and lacks some. The table lists 30,000 to 40,000 clones, 76% of them singletons. The sample belongs to a study of cytomegalovirus exposure and HLA in healthy donors. The germline V gene encodes CDR1 SGHDT and CDR2 YYEEEE. The CDR3 totals 15 residues. Trimming shortened V by 0 bases and J by 10 bases, and 18 bases separated the two germline ends. Study results and limitations: As a later analysis revealed, most CMV-associated TCR beta chains appeared HLA-restricted.

The chain has TRBV5-6 and TRBJ2-3, with TRBD2 as a possible D gene (6 bases). The specimen sequenced was PBMCs. This TCR was recovered from a woman in her thirties in good health and CMV-seropositive. The CDR3 bases are TGTGCCAGCAGCTTGGGGGTTGGGACTGGGGAAGCGCAGTATTTT. Translating it yields CASSLGVGTGEAQYF. The whole variable domain, remainder taken from reference TRBV5-6 and TRBJ2-3, is DAGVTQSPTHLIKTRGQQVTLRCSPKSGHDTVSWYQQALGQGPQFIFQYYEEEERQRGNFPDRFSGHQFPNYSSELNVNALLLGDSALYLCASSLGVGTGEAQYFGPGTRLTVL.